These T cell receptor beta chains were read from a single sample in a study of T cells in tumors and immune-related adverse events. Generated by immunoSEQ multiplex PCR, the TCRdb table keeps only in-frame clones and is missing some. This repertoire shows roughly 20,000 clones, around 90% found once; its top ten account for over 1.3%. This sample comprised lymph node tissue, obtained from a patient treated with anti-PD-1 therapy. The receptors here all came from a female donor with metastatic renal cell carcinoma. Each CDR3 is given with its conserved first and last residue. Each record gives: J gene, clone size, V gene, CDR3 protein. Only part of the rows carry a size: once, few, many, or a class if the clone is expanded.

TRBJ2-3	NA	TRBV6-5	CASKRYRTDTQYF
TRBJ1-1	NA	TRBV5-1	CASSGREGGTEAFF
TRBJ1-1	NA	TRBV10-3	CAISETDRGRWNTEAFF
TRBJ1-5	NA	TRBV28	CASSFGPQHF
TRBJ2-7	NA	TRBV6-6	CASSYPGTSGNLEQYF
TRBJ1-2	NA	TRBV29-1	CSVGGGDYGYTF
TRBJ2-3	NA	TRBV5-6	CASSFRTSGGLSTDTQYF
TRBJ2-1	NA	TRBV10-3	CAISEGFGEQFF
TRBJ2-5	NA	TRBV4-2	CASSGRLAGVGETQYF
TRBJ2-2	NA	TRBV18	CASSQTGTLNTGELFF
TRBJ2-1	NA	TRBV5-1	CASSLSPSGRGGYNEQFF
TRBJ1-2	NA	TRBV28	CASSSGQGASWGYTF
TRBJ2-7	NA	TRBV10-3	CAISQGQSRYEQYF
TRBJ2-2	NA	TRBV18	CASSTAGGIFTGELFF
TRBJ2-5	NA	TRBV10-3	CAISESGQSETQYF
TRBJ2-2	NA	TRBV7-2	CASSFNPGELFF
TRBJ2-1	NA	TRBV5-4	CASSLGAGFNEQFF
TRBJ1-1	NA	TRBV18	CASSPRLATGEAYTEAFF
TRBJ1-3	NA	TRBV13	CASSLGRVNTIYF
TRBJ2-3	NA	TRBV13	CASSPRTGDITDTQYF
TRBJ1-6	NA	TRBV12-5	CASGPHNSPLHF
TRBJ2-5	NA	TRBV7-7	CASSLAARGETQYF
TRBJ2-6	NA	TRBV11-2	CASSPLPGAGANVLTF
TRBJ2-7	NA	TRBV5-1	CASSPHREGGQYF
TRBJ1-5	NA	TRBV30	CAWDNRDQPQHF
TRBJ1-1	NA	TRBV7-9	CASSYEGVLRAFF
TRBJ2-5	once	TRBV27	CASPPWTEETQYF
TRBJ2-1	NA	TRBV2	CASSLDRGEQFF
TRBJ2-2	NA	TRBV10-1	CASSESGLAGSGELFF
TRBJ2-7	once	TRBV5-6	CASSWDSRGRYEQYF
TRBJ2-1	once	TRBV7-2	CASSRYSYNEQFF
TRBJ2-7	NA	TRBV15	CATSEDGVLPSNEQYF
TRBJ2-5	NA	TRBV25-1	CASSDRDRAVETQYF
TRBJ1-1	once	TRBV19	CASSIEGEAFF
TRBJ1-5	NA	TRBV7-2	CASSLDGAPQHF
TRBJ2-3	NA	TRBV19	CASSMGLRNPGTDTQYF
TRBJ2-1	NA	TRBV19	CATRTSGSNVGEQFF
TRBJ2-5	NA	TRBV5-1	CASSFRSGGYQETQYF
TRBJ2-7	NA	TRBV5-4	CASSRQGYEQYF
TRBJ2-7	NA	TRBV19	CASTFGEGPAYEQYF
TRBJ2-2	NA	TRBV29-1	CSARVYNSGELFF
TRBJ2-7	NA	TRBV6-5	CASSRDGPYEQYF
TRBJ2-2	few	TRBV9	CASSGDSNTGELFF
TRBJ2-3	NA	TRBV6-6	CASSYRGSYTDTQYF
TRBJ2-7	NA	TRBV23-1	CASSQIYLGRPYEQYF
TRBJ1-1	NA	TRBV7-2	CASSLMLQANTEAFF
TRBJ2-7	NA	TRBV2	CASSEWGSYEQYF
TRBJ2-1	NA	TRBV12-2	CASLGPGEKHNEQFF
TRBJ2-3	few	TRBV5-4	CASTSGAATSTDTQYF
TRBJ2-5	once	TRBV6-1	CASSARTSGETQYF
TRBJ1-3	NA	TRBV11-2	CASSLDAAGNTIYF